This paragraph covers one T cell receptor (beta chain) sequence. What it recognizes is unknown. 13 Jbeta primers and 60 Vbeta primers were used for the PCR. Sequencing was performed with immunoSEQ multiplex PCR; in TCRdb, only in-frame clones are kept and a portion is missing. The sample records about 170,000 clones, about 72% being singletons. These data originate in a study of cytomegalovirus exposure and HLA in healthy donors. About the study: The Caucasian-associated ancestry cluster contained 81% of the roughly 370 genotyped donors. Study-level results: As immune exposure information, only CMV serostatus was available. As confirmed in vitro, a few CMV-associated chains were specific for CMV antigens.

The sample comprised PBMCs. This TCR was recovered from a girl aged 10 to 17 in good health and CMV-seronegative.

CDR3 nucleotide sequence: TGTGCCCTGTTCACTCGGTGGTACGACACTGAAGCTTTCTTT. It specifies CALFTRWYDTEAFF. The chain recombines TRBV30 with TRBJ1-1; D uncertain. CDR3 length: 14 amino acids. V was pared by 8 bases and J by 3 bases, with 19 bases between. Germline V gene data show CDR1 as GTSNPN and CDR2 as SVGIG (reference sequence).